This section outlines one TCR beta chain sequence together with its context. Its antigen is undetermined. Germline loops: CDR1 MDHEN, CDR2 SYDVKM. With 7 bases removed from V and 7 bases from J, the gap between germline ends came to 20 bases. The CDR3 consists of 15 residues. Produced via immunoSEQ multiplex PCR; TCRdb's table is partial and in-frame only. The sample holds approximately 1,500,000 clones; roughly 97% are singletons and the top ten take roughly 1.1%. The data derive from a study of shared clonotypes between healthy human individuals. Study-wide context: Per donor, CD8 memory used one plate, CD8 naive used two, CD4 memory used three and CD4 naive used three.

Study findings and constraints: Memory subsets generally showed smaller estimated richness than naive subsets did. Several donors held about 5% of naive CD4 clonotypes in common. The donor pool, a small one, limited the genetic and exposure-history diversity represented.

The sequencing sample was made of naive CD4+ T cells sorted from blood. Subset: CD45RA+ positively selected. The J gene is TRBJ2-1, the V gene TRBV28, with TRBD1 as a possible D gene (6 bases). The sequence was collected from a man in his thirties or forties in good health. The CDR3 here is CASTPPGGSRNEQFF. The CDR3, as DNA: TGTGCCAGCACCCCGCCTGGGGGCTCAAGGAATGAGCAGTTCTTC.